These 25 T cell receptor beta chains were all obtained from the same sample, sequenced in a study of cytomegalovirus exposure and HLA in healthy donors listed by TCRdb under 2017. The library relied on the immunoSEQ multiplex PCR assay. For the multiplex PCR, a mixture combining 60 forward primers for TCR Vbeta segments and 13 reverse primers for TCR Jbeta segments was used. TCRdb obtained this table from immuneACCESS and retained in-frame rearrangements with V and J assigned. These tables miss some clones; where compared with another copy, unresolved V genes account for less than half of the shortfall, and the remainder is unexplained. The sample table holds roughly 110,000 clones, of which less than 80% were seen once. The ten largest clonotypes hold 3.6% of the sample. The source material was PBMCs. The receptors derive from a man aged 60 to 69 in good health and CMV-seronegative.

This chain joins TRBV28 and TRBJ2-6; possible D gene TRBD2, 6 bases. Germline loops: CDR1 MDHEN, CDR2 SYDVKM. This CDR3 region has 22 residues. The V gene lost 4 bases and the J gene lost 1 base, with 29 bases spanning the gap. The CDR3 DNA sequence: TGTGCCAGCAGTTACCCCTTTCCCGGGACTCCCAACCAAACTTCTGGGGCCAACGTCCTGACTTTC. This codes for CASSYPFPGTPNQTSGANVLTF.

The gene calls are TRBV2 and TRBJ2-5, with D possibly TRBD2 on 6 matching bases. Trimming removed 8 bases from V and 2 bases from J, with 12 bases in between. The CDR3 spans 13 residues. Germline CDR1 and CDR2: SNHLY and FYNNEI. The CDR3, as DNA: TGTGCCAGCTCGCTGGACTATCAAGAGACCCAGTACTTC. Encoded protein: CASSLDYQETQYF.

In DNA form, the CDR3 reads TGTGCCAGCAGCTTACGGACAGGGAGGTTGGCCGGGGAGCTGTTTTTT. It specifies CASSLRTGRLAGELFF. This rearrangement joins TRBV7-2 to TRBJ2-2; TRBD1 aligns across 8 bases. Per germline, CDR1 SGHTA and CDR2 FQGNSA. This CDR3 comprises 16 residues. After removal of 2 bases from V and 6 bases from J, the junction contained 8 bases not matched to a gene.

The J gene is TRBJ1-1, the V gene TRBV30; D gene ambiguous. CDR1 GTSNPN and CDR2 SVGIG come from the germline V gene (reference sequence). The CDR3 sequence is 12 residues long. In nucleotides, the CDR3 is TGTGCTAATGATGACGGGTACACTGAAGCTTTCTTT. Amino acid sequence: CANDDGYTEAFF.

This chain links TRBV6-1 with TRBJ2-1; no clear D. The germline V gene encodes CDR1 MNHNS and CDR2 SASEGT. The CDR3 is made up of 12 amino acids. The ends were cut back, 4 bases at V and 9 bases at J, with 10 bases in the middle. The CDR3 reads CASSVWSGEQFF. The CDR3 DNA follows: TGTGCCAGCAGTGTATGGTCGGGTGAGCAGTTCTTC.

V gene TRBV2 combines with J gene TRBJ1-2, with a possible D match to TRBD1 (6 bases). The germline V gene has CDR1 SNHLY and CDR2 FYNNEI. The V end lost 6 bases, the J end lost 4 bases, and 15 bases lay between the germline ends. CDR3 length: 14 residues. In DNA form, the CDR3 reads TGTGCCAGCAGAGCCCAGGGGCCGGTCTATGGCTACACCTTC. It encodes CASRAQGPVYGYTF.

This clone has only a few counts. This chain joins TRBV5-5 and TRBJ1-1, with D hard to call. Germline CDR1 SGHKS, CDR2 YYEKEE (reference sequence). This CDR3 contains 13 residues. Trimming stripped 3 bases from V and 1 base from J, with 7 bases between. This CDR3 is CASSSTPNTEAFF. The CDR3 nucleotides are TGTGCCAGCAGCTCGACACCGAACACTGAAGCTTTCTTT. Using reference TRBV5-5 and TRBJ1-1 for the parts outside the CDR3, the full variable domain is DAGVTQSPTHLIKTRGQQVTLRCSPISGHKSVSWYQQVLGQGPQFIFQYYEKEERGRGNFPDRFSARQFPNYSSELNVNALLLGDSALYLCASSSTPNTEAFFGQGTRLTVV.

The chain employs TRBV27 and TRBJ1-4, with D perhaps matching TRBD1 (5 bases). Germline-derived CDR1 and CDR2 are MNHEY and SMNVEV (reference sequence). The CDR3 totals 16 residues. Trimming took 8 bases from V and 3 from J, leaving 19 bases between them. CDR3 sequence (DNA): TGTGCCAGCGCAAGAACGAAGGGGCAGGCTAATGAAAAACTGTTTTTT. Translated, it gives CASARTKGQANEKLFF.

This clone was seen a handful of times. CDR3 in DNA: TGTGCCAGCAGCGCCGGTAACGGGGGAGATACGCAGTATTTT. This sequence encodes CASSAGNGGDTQYF. V and J are TRBV6-1 and TRBJ2-3, with D maybe TRBD2 (6 bases). The CDR3 sequence is 14 residues long. Germline CDR1 and CDR2: MNHNS and SASEGT. The V and J ends lost 6 bases and 5 bases respectively, with 15 bases between them.

This rearrangement joins TRBV5-4 to TRBJ1-2, with 8 bases fitting TRBD1. Germline V gene data show CDR1 as SGHNT and CDR2 as YYREEE (reference sequence). The CDR3 runs to 17 residues. Trimming at V came to 4 bases and at J to 2 bases, leaving 13 bases not matched to a gene. The CDR3 spells CASSRGSGQGANYGYTF. The CDR3 region has the DNA TGTGCCAGCAGCCGAGGGTCGGGGCAGGGGGCCAACTATGGCTACACCTTC.

V usage is TRBV30 and J usage is TRBJ2-6; 11 bases match TRBD1. Germline CDR1 and CDR2: GTSNPN and SVGIG (reference sequence). The CDR3 extends over 16 amino acids. The V segment lost 4 bases and the J segment 0 bases; nucleotides outside the gene matches: 2. The chain's CDR3 is CAWTGTGGSGANVLTF. The CDR3 DNA follows: TGTGCCTGGACCGGGACAGGGGGCTCTGGGGCCAACGTCCTGACTTTC.

The rearrangement uses TRBV29-1 and TRBJ2-2, with TRBD2 identical over 7 bases. Per the germline V gene, CDR1 is SQVTM and CDR2 is ANQGSEA. The junction had 8 bases not matched to a gene; V was cut back by 5 bases and J by 2 bases. The CDR3 extends over 15 amino acids. In DNA form, the CDR3 reads TGCAGCGTTTGGGACTACTCCTCCAACACCGGGGAGCTGTTTTTT. Amino acid sequence: CSVWDYSSNTGELFF.

This clone was observed a handful of times. The chain links TRBV6-1 to TRBJ2-7; 8 positions match TRBD1. Germline lookup yields CDR1 MNHNS and CDR2 SASEGT. The CDR3 is 15 residues long. V trimming: 6 bases; J trimming: 6 bases; junction bases outside the gene matches: 13. CDR3 coding DNA: TGTGCCAGCAGCCGTGGACAGGGAAGTCTAAGCGAGCAGTACGTC. Its translation is CASSRGQGSLSEQYV.

J is TRBJ1-5 and V is TRBV28, with D perhaps matching TRBD1 (6 bases). Germline CDR1 reads MDHEN; CDR2 reads SYDVKM. The CDR3 length is 14 residues. Trimming shortened V by 1 base and J by 4 bases, and 8 bases separated the two germline ends. The chain's CDR3 is CASSLSQGNQPQHF. The CDR3 coding sequence is TGTGCCAGCAGTTTATCACAGGGTAATCAGCCCCAGCATTTT.

The chain recombines TRBV21-1 with TRBJ1-2; the table names TRBD1, a call not compared with the DNA. TRBV21-1 is annotated as a pseudogene. This CDR3 comprises 19 residues. The CDR3 loop reads CASTEYLPGQGESNYGYTF. Written as DNA, the CDR3 is TGTGCCAGCACCGAATACCTTCCGGGACAGGGAGAAAGTAACTATGGCTACACCTTC.

V usage is TRBV30 and J usage is TRBJ2-5, with D possibly being TRBD2 (5 bases). Per the germline V gene, CDR1 is GTSNPN and CDR2 is SVGIG (reference sequence). The CDR3 runs 13 residues. Trimming left V 3 bases short and J 5 bases short, with 13 bases between. The CDR3 DNA reads as TGTGCCTGGAGACCAGAGGGAGTGGAGACCCAGTACTTC. Amino acids: CAWRPEGVETQYF. Based on the CDR3 plus reference TRBV30 and TRBJ2-5, the full variable domain is SQTIHQWPATLVQPVGSPLSLECTVEGTSNPNLYWYRQAAGRGLQLLFYSVGIGQISSEVPQNLSASRPQDRQFILSSKKLLLSDSGFYLCAWRPEGVETQYFGPGTRLLVL.

The table lists this clone with a few counts. V and J are TRBV9 and TRBJ2-2; 12 bases match TRBD2. The J segment lost 5 bases and the V segment lost 4 bases, leaving 9 bases of the junction unmatched. The CDR3 runs 17 residues. Germline-derived CDR1 and CDR2 are SGDLS and YYNGEE. The CDR3 DNA follows: TGTGCCAGCAGCAAACGACGGACTAGCGGGGAAACCGGGGAGCTGTTTTTT. It yields the protein CASSKRRTSGETGELFF.

This clone was found a few times. The chain couples TRBV5-1 to TRBJ2-2; 7 positions agree with TRBD1. The CDR3 totals 14 residues. The junction had 4 bases not matched to a gene; V was cut back by 2 bases and J by 6 bases. Germline values: CDR1 SGHRS, CDR2 YFSETQ. In nucleotides, the CDR3 is TGCGCCAGCAGCTTTCAGGGGGTCCCCGGGGAGCTGTTTTTT. This encodes CASSFQGVPGELFF.

This clone was observed a few times. V usage is TRBV7-2 and J usage is TRBJ2-3; 7 nucleotides line up with TRBD2. V shed 11 bases, J shed 1 base, and the junction held 6 bases outside the gene matches. The CDR3 is 13 residues long. CDR1 and CDR2 from the germline V gene are SGHTA and FQGNSA. The CDR3 here is CAVRAGGTDTQYF. DNA for the CDR3: TGTGCCGTCAGGGCGGGGGGCACAGATACGCAGTATTTT.

The chain recombines TRBV6-4 with TRBJ1-2; no clear D gene. This CDR3 region has 12 residues. The germline CDR1 and CDR2 sequences are MRHNA and SNTAGT. V was shortened by 2 bases and J by 7 bases, with 8 bases between the two germline ends. The CDR3 DNA reads TGTGCCAGCAGTGACAGCCTTAGTGGCTACACCTTC. Its protein is CASSDSLSGYTF.

The rearrangement uses TRBV5-1 and TRBJ1-2; TRBD1 agrees at 8 bases. This CDR3 region has 16 residues. The germline V gene has CDR1 SGHRS and CDR2 YFSETQ. The trim removed 2 bases at V and 3 bases at J, leaving 9 bases unmatched. The CDR3 bases are TGCGCCAGCAGCTTTACTGCAGGGGGCAGTTACTATGGCTACACCTTC. It yields the protein CASSFTAGGSYYGYTF.

This chain connects TRBV7-9 to TRBJ2-1; TRBD2 aligns across 8 bases. CDR1 SEHNR and CDR2 FQNEAQ come from the germline V gene (reference sequence). This CDR3 has 15 amino acids. Unmatched junction bases numbered 7, after V lost 5 bases and J lost 4 bases. The chain's CDR3 is CASSHISGAYNEQFF. The CDR3, as DNA: TGTGCCAGCAGCCACATTAGCGGGGCATACAATGAGCAGTTCTTC.

This chain uses TRBV11-1 with TRBJ1-5; perhaps TRBD1 as D (6 bases). This CDR3 has 13 amino acids. The V gene lost 4 bases and the J gene lost 5 bases, with 9 bases spanning the gap. Per the germline V gene, CDR1 is SGHAT and CDR2 is FQDESV (reference sequence). CDR3 coding DNA: TGTGCCAGCAGCTCACAGGGAGATCAGCCCCAGCATTTT. This translates into CASSSQGDQPQHF.

The rearrangement uses TRBV4-1 and TRBJ2-5; 9 bases line up with TRBD2. Germline loops: CDR1 MGHRA, CDR2 YSYEKL. CDR3 length: 18 residues. The ends lost 2 bases at V and 5 bases at J; junction bases unmatched: 15. CDR3 protein: CASSQQRGGGVALETQYF. The CDR3 bases are TGCGCCAGCAGCCAACAGCGGGGCGGGGGGGTTGCGTTGGAGACCCAGTACTTC.

This clone was detected once. This sequence joins TRBV2 and TRBJ2-5; unclear D gene. The CDR3 covers 16 residues. The germline CDR1 and CDR2 sequences are SNHLY and FYNNEI. V lost 0 bases to trimming and J lost 3 bases, with 14 bases between them. In DNA form, the CDR3 reads TGTGCCAGCAGTGAAGCGCTTTGGCCCCAGGAAGAGACCCAGTACTTC. This translates into CASSEALWPQEETQYF.